One and the same sample provided the 29 T cell receptor beta chains below, sequenced in a study of long-term antiretroviral therapy in people with HIV. The authors ran the immunoSEQ assay, v3.0, at survey level. This table comes from immunoSEQ multiplex PCR, and its TCRdb copy is limited to in-frame clones, with some not included. The sample includes tens of thousands of clones, 85% seen only once; the top ten take 8% to 9.5%. The sample here was unsorted PBMCs, taken 2.3 years after starting antiretroviral therapy. All receptors come from a man aged 35 to 55 with HIV.

The chain has TRBV11-2 and TRBJ1-1; perhaps TRBD1 as D (5 bases). The CDR3 is made up of 13 amino acids. Looked up from germline, CDR1 is SGHAT and CDR2 is FQNNGV. The V end lost 2 bases, the J end lost 8 bases, and 12 bases lay between the germline ends. The CDR3 loop reads CASSLSTVSEAFF. CDR3 DNA sequence: TGTGCCAGCAGCTTATCGACAGTTTCGGAAGCTTTCTTT.

V usage is TRBV19 and J usage is TRBJ1-1; no firm D call. The CDR3 runs to 12 residues. Trimming removed 4 bases from V and 5 bases from J, with 8 bases in between. In germline, CDR1 is LNHDA, CDR2 SQIVND (reference sequence). The chain's CDR3 is CASSRGRTEAFF. The CDR3 nucleotides are TGTGCCAGTAGTAGGGGAAGGACTGAAGCTTTCTTT.

The V gene is TRBV2, the J gene TRBJ2-2, with D perhaps assigned TRBD1 or TRBD2 (5 bases each). Trimming pared 6 bases from V and 5 bases from J, leaving 16 bases between. Germline V gene sequence: CDR1 SNHLY, CDR2 FYNNEI. CDR3 length equals 15 residues. The CDR3: CASSTGTAGTGELFF. CDR3 nucleotides: TGTGCCAGCAGCACCGGGACCGCAGGGACCGGGGAGCTGTTTTTT.

The chain employs TRBV5-1 and TRBJ1-1, with D maybe TRBD1 (5 bases). V was clipped by 0 bases and J by 0 bases, with 15 bases between them. From germline, CDR1 is SGHRS and CDR2 YFSETQ. CDR3 size: 17 residues. CDR3 region: CASSLGPREELNTEAFF. The CDR3 nucleotides are TGCGCCAGCAGCTTGGGACCCAGGGAAGAACTGAACACTGAAGCTTTCTTT. The variable domain in full, with the rest retrieved from reference TRBV5-1 and TRBJ1-1, is KAGVTQTPRYLIKTRGQQVTLSCSPISGHRSVSWYQQTPGQGLQFLFEYFSETQRNKGNFPGRFSGRQFSNSRSEMNVSTLELGDSALYLCASSLGPREELNTEAFFGQGTRLTVV.

The chain has TRBV6-1 and TRBJ1-1, with TRBD1 matching over 10 bases. The CDR3 consists of 15 residues. Germline CDR1 and CDR2: MNHNS and SASEGT. The ends lost 11 bases at V and 1 base at J; junction bases unmatched: 10. The CDR3 reads CAARQGAWRNTEAFF. CDR3 nucleotide sequence: TGTGCCGCAAGACAGGGGGCTTGGAGGAACACTGAAGCTTTCTTT.

The rearrangement links TRBV19 to TRBJ1-4; tentative D call: TRBD1 (6 bases). Trimming removed 4 bases from V and 4 bases from J, with 10 bases in between. This CDR3 is built from 14 residues. Germline V gene data show CDR1 as LNHDA and CDR2 as SQIVND (reference sequence). The CDR3 loop is CASSTGTINEKLFF. DNA for the CDR3: TGTGCCAGTAGTACTGGGACAATTAATGAAAAACTGTTTTTT.

This rearrangement joins TRBV7-9 to TRBJ1-1; TRBD1 agrees at 7 bases. The CDR3 sequence is 15 residues long. V lost 5 bases to trimming and J lost 0 bases; unmatched junction nucleotides: 6. The germline gives CDR1 SEHNR, CDR2 FQNEAQ (reference sequence). The CDR3 DNA is TGTGCCAGCAGCCCGGACAGGTTGATGAACACTGAAGCTTTCTTT. It is translated as CASSPDRLMNTEAFF.

The chain uses TRBV5-1 and TRBJ2-1, with 9 bases fitting TRBD2. The ends lost 5 bases at V and 7 bases at J; junction bases unmatched: 19. CDR3 length: 18 residues. Germline V lookup: CDR1 SGHRS, CDR2 YFSETQ. CDR3 residues: CASSRSGGLSGPGNEQFF. As DNA, the CDR3 is TGCGCCAGCAGTCGTAGCGGGGGTCTTTCTGGGCCAGGAAATGAGCAGTTCTTC.

This clone is a singleton in its sample. The chain has TRBV11-2 and TRBJ2-3; weak D call: TRBD1 (5 bases). Trimming cost V 3 bases and J 3 bases, with 13 bases left between them. This CDR3 has 15 amino acids. Germline CDR1 SGHAT, CDR2 FQNNGV. The CDR3 nucleotides are TGTGCCAGCAGCTTTCAGGGATTGGGAACAGATACGCAGTATTTT. Its protein is CASSFQGLGTDTQYF.

Here the CDR3 reads CASSLNRDRGLRSTGELFF. The CDR3 bases are TGCGCCAGCAGCTTAAATAGGGACAGGGGCCTCAGATCGACCGGGGAGCTGTTTTTT. The chain is built from TRBV5-1 and TRBJ2-2; 10 bases are a match to TRBD1. This CDR3 is built from 19 residues. The J segment lost 5 bases and the V segment lost 2 bases, leaving 15 bases of the junction unmatched. Germline V CDR1 and CDR2: SGHRS, YFSETQ.

The chain joins TRBV6-6 to TRBJ1-6, with D perhaps matching TRBD1 (5 bases). Per germline, CDR1 MNHNY and CDR2 SVGAGI (reference sequence). This CDR3 has 14 amino acids. V lost 1 base, J lost 9 bases, and 10 bases lay in between. The chain's CDR3 is CASSYFQGLSPLHF. The DNA of the CDR3 is TGTGCCAGCAGTTACTTCCAGGGTCTTTCACCCCTCCACTTT.

This chain uses TRBV18 with TRBJ1-4; TRBD1 aligns across 8 bases. Looked up from germline, CDR1 is KGHSH and CDR2 is LQKENI. The CDR3 totals 15 residues. The junction had 6 bases not matched to a gene; V was cut back by 3 bases and J by 6 bases. Here the CDR3 DNA reads TGTGCCAGCTCACCCCGGGCAGGGGGCGATGAAAAACTGTTTTTT. This translates into CASSPRAGGDEKLFF.

This clone was counted between two and nine times. The rearrangement links TRBV7-8 to TRBJ2-1; D is uncertain. This CDR3 region has 12 residues. Trimming stripped 3 bases from V and 6 bases from J, with 6 bases between. Germline CDR1 SGHVS, CDR2 FQNEAQ. CDR3 amino acids: CASSFLGNEQFF. CDR3 nucleotides: TGTGCCAGCAGCTTCCTTGGCAATGAGCAGTTCTTC.

The CDR3 protein is CASSHAPPGTSSYEQYF. The CDR3 coding sequence is TGTGCCAGCAGCCACGCCCCGCCCGGGACCAGCTCCTACGAGCAGTACTTC. The V call is TRBV27, the J call TRBJ2-7, with D perhaps assigned TRBD1 or TRBD2 (5 bases each). V was pared by 6 bases and J by 0 bases, with 21 bases between. CDR1 and CDR2 (germline): MNHEY, SMNVEV (reference sequence). This CDR3 contains 17 residues.

This clone has just a few counts. The junction differs from germline at one of its ends, possibly a read error. V and J are TRBV7-7 and TRBJ2-7, with 7 bases identical to TRBD1. The germline V gene has CDR1 SSHAT and CDR2 FNYEAQ (reference sequence). The CDR3 contains 14 residues. In DNA, the CDR3 is TGTGCTAGCAGCCCCCTCCGGGACAGCGACGAGCAGTACTTC. Its translation is CASSPLRDSDEQYF. The complete variable domain, with remaining parts taken from reference TRBV7-7 and TRBJ2-7, reads GAGVSQSPRYKVTKRGQDVTLRCDPISSHATLYWYQQALGQGPEFLTYFNYEAQPDKSGLPSDRFSAERPEGSISTLTIQRTEQRDSAMYRCASSPLRDSDEQYFGPGTRLTVT.

V and J are TRBV29-1 and TRBJ2-5; 12 nucleotides match TRBD2. Germline-derived CDR1 and CDR2 are SQVTM and ANQGSEA. The V segment lost 3 bases and the J segment 6 bases; nucleotides outside the gene matches: 17. The CDR3 length is 18 residues. CDR3 in DNA: TGCAGCGTTGACGGATGGCGACCGGGACTAGCGGGTCTCAAGACCCAGTACTTC. It translates to CSVDGWRPGLAGLKTQYF. Full variable domain (missing parts from reference TRBV29-1 and TRBJ2-5): SAVISQKPSRDICQRGTSLTIQCQVDSQVTMMFWYRQQPGQSLTLIATANQGSEATYESGFVIDKFPISRPNLTFSTLTVSNMSPEDSSIYLCSVDGWRPGLAGLKTQYFGPGTRLLVL.

Only a few counts were recorded for this clone. The chain couples TRBV6-5 to TRBJ2-2, with D possibly matching TRBD1 (5 bases). CDR1 MNHEY and CDR2 SVGAGI come from the germline V gene. Trimming stripped 6 bases from V and 0 bases from J, with 11 bases between. The CDR3 covers 15 residues. CDR3 sequence reads: CASRISGSNTGELFF. CDR3 DNA: TGTGCCAGCAGGATTTCAGGGTCGAACACCGGGGAGCTGTTTTTT.

CDR3 bases: TGTGCCAGCAGCTTATTAGCGGGGGAGACCGGGGAGCTGTTTTTT. It specifies CASSLLAGETGELFF. The chain uses TRBV11-2 and TRBJ2-2; 9 bases are shared with TRBD2. The germline gives CDR1 SGHAT, CDR2 FQNNGV. V was pared by 2 bases and J by 5 bases, with 3 bases of the junction left unmatched. The CDR3 consists of 15 residues. The full variable domain, completed using reference TRBV11-2 and TRBJ2-2, is EAGVAQSPRYKIIEKRQSVAFWCNPISGHATLYWYQQILGQGPKLLIQFQNNGVVDDSQLPKDRFSAERLKGVDSTLKIQPAKLEDSAVYLCASSLLAGETGELFFGEGSRLTVL.

The chain employs TRBV27 and TRBJ2-7; 7 bases line up with TRBD2. Germline CDR1 reads MNHEY; CDR2 reads SMNVEV (reference sequence). The CDR3 runs 13 residues. The junction had 3 bases not matched to a gene; V was cut back by 3 bases and J by 4 bases. In DNA form, the CDR3 reads TGTGCCAGCAGTTTTTGGGGGGGGTACGAGCAGTACTTC. Translating it yields CASSFWGGYEQYF.

The rearrangement uses TRBV19 and TRBJ1-6; TRBD1 agrees at 10 bases. Germline CDR1 is LNHDA and CDR2 is SQIVND (reference sequence). The V and J ends lost 4 bases and 16 bases, in that order; junction bases with no gene match: 10. The CDR3 consists of 14 residues. CDR3 region: CASSNTLGTGELHF. CDR3 DNA: TGTGCCAGTAGTAACACACTCGGGACAGGGGAGCTCCACTTT.

The chain uses TRBV20-1 and TRBJ1-2, with unresolved D. The CDR3 consists of 11 residues. V was clipped by 6 bases and J by 6 bases, with 11 bases between them. CDR1 is DFQATT, CDR2 SNEGSKA, per germline (reference sequence). DNA of the CDR3: TGCAGTGCAAGCCATATACATGGCTACACCTTC. Its translation: CSASHIHGYTF.

The chain carries TRBV2 and TRBJ2-4; 12 nucleotides match TRBD2. From germline, CDR1 is SNHLY and CDR2 FYNNEI. The CDR3 spans 16 residues. The J segment lost 3 bases and the V segment lost 7 bases, leaving 7 bases of the junction unmatched. The CDR3 here is CASTPSGRDGKNIQYF. In nucleotides, the CDR3 is TGTGCCAGCACGCCTAGCGGGAGGGACGGCAAAAACATTCAGTACTTC.

The chain joins TRBV5-1 to TRBJ1-1; 7 nucleotides agree with TRBD1. This CDR3 is built from 15 residues. The V and J ends lost 4 bases and 4 bases, in that order; junction bases with no gene match: 10. In germline, CDR1 is SGHRS, CDR2 YFSETQ. As DNA, the CDR3 is TGCGCCAGCAGCGACAGGGCGGGCTCGAGCACTGAAGCTTTCTTT. Protein sequence: CASSDRAGSSTEAFF. Full variable domain (missing parts from reference TRBV5-1 and TRBJ1-1): KAGVTQTPRYLIKTRGQQVTLSCSPISGHRSVSWYQQTPGQGLQFLFEYFSETQRNKGNFPGRFSGRQFSNSRSEMNVSTLELGDSALYLCASSDRAGSSTEAFFGQGTRLTVV.

The chain recombines TRBV7-9 with TRBJ1-3; D call uncertain. V was clipped by 3 bases and J by 0 bases, with 9 bases between them. The CDR3 extends over 15 amino acids. Germline lookup yields CDR1 SEHNR and CDR2 FQNEAQ (reference sequence). The CDR3 sequence is CASSFAQISGNTIYF. CDR3 nucleotide sequence: TGTGCCAGCAGCTTTGCACAAATCTCTGGAAACACCATATATTTT.

The CDR3 sequence is CASSHAITQGFAGANVLTF. The CDR3 nucleotides are TGCGCCAGCAGCCATGCCATCACACAGGGATTTGCTGGGGCCAACGTCCTGACTTTC. The gene calls are TRBV4-1 and TRBJ2-6; a weak D match, TRBD1 (6 bases). The CDR3 totals 19 residues. Deletions cut 3 bases from V and 2 bases from J, with 20 bases between. Germline V gives CDR1 MGHRA, CDR2 YSYEKL.

This chain joins TRBV10-2 and TRBJ1-2; the D gene is possibly TRBD1 (5 bases). The V end lost 2 bases, the J end lost 2 bases, and 12 bases lay between the germline ends. The germline V gene encodes CDR1 WSHSY and CDR2 SAAADI. This CDR3 contains 15 residues. This CDR3 is CASSEPGTGNYGYTF. The DNA of the CDR3 is TGCGCCAGCAGTGAGCCCGGGACCGGAAACTATGGCTACACCTTC.

The chain recombines TRBV5-6 with TRBJ2-7; the match to TRBD2 covers 9 bases. The CDR3 runs to 15 residues. The V gene end was trimmed by 6 bases and the J gene end by 4 bases; junction bases not matched to a gene: 11. CDR1 is SGHDT, CDR2 YYEEEE, per germline. CDR3 protein: CASTVAGALNYEQYF. The CDR3 nucleotides are TGTGCCAGCACAGTAGCGGGAGCGCTAAATTACGAGCAGTACTTC. Variable domain in full (rest from reference TRBV5-6 and TRBJ2-7): DAGVTQSPTHLIKTRGQQVTLRCSPKSGHDTVSWYQQALGQGPQFIFQYYEEEERQRGNFPDRFSGHQFPNYSSELNVNALLLGDSALYLCASTVAGALNYEQYFGPGTRLTVT.

This rearrangement joins TRBV29-1 to TRBJ1-1; TRBD1 is a possible D gene (6 bases). Germline assignment: CDR1 SQVTM and CDR2 ANQGSEA. This CDR3 region has 15 residues. Trimming pared 3 bases from V and 4 bases from J, leaving 18 bases between. The CDR3 spells CSVDGDTLGVTEAFF. DNA for the CDR3: TGCAGCGTTGATGGGGACACCCTGGGGGTCACTGAAGCTTTCTTT. The full variable domain, with the rest looked up from reference TRBV29-1 and TRBJ1-1, is SAVISQKPSRDICQRGTSLTIQCQVDSQVTMMFWYRQQPGQSLTLIATANQGSEATYESGFVIDKFPISRPNLTFSTLTVSNMSPEDSSIYLCSVDGDTLGVTEAFFGQGTRLTVV.

The V gene is TRBV4-1, the J gene TRBJ1-1, with D maybe TRBD1 (6 bases). This CDR3 has 14 residues. Deletions cut 0 bases from V and 3 bases from J, with 8 bases between. Germline V lookup: CDR1 MGHRA, CDR2 YSYEKL. CDR3: CASSQDGQHTEAFF. The CDR3 bases are TGCGCCAGCAGCCAAGATGGACAGCACACTGAAGCTTTCTTT.